Following are 5 T cell receptor beta chains from one sample sequenced in a study of blood T cell repertoires in COVID-19. Here immunoSEQ multiplex PCR was the method, and the copy in TCRdb shows in-frame clones only, minus some. The data contain some 320,000 clones, roughly 90% of them singletons. The material sequenced was PBMCs or T cells enriched from blood (not recorded which). The receptors were gathered from a man aged 55-75 years who had recovered from COVID-19.

This chain joins TRBV2 and TRBJ1-4, with D hard to call. The CDR3 consists of 12 residues. The V and J ends lost 6 bases and 4 bases respectively, with 6 bases between them. Germline CDR1 and CDR2: SNHLY and FYNNEI. CDR3 bases: TGTGCCAGCAGCCCCAATAATGAAAAACTGTTTTTT. This codes for CASSPNNEKLFF.

As for this clone: The junction differs from germline at one of its ends, possibly a read error. For the CDR3, the DNA is TGTGCTAGCAGCTTAGGTACTAGCGGGAGCTGGGAGACCCAGTACTTC. Protein product: CASSLGTSGSWETQYF. The chain links TRBV7-7 to TRBJ2-5, with 11 nucleotides matching TRBD2. The CDR3 consists of 16 residues. The germline CDR1 and CDR2 sequences are SSHAT and FNYEAQ (reference sequence).

The chain is built from TRBV5-1 and TRBJ2-5; D is possibly TRBD2 (6 bases). Germline V gene sequence: CDR1 SGHRS, CDR2 YFSETQ. CDR3 length: 16 residues. Trimming cost V 0 bases and J 4 bases, with 16 bases left between them. CDR3 sequence (DNA): TGCGCCAGCAGCTTGGTCGGCGGGAACTGGGGAGAGACCCAGTACTTC. It is translated as CASSLVGGNWGETQYF.

V is TRBV30 and J is TRBJ2-5; D not certain. The CDR3 sequence is 15 residues long. Germline-derived CDR1 and CDR2 are GTSNPN and SVGIG (reference sequence). Trimming removed 0 bases at V and 4 bases at J, with 15 bases between. The CDR3 region has the DNA TGTGCCTGGAGTGTAGCGACTTCAGCTGGAGAGACCCAGTACTTC. This codes for CAWSVATSAGETQYF.

The chain carries TRBV7-9 and TRBJ2-3; 8 bases match TRBD2. The length of the CDR3 is 15 residues. V gave up 4 bases and J gave up 4 bases; unmatched junction bases: 7. Germline CDR1 and CDR2: SEHNR and FQNEAQ (reference sequence). The CDR3 sequence is CASSYSGTSADTQYF. CDR3 DNA sequence: TGTGCCAGCAGCTATAGCGGGACCTCCGCAGATACGCAGTATTTT.